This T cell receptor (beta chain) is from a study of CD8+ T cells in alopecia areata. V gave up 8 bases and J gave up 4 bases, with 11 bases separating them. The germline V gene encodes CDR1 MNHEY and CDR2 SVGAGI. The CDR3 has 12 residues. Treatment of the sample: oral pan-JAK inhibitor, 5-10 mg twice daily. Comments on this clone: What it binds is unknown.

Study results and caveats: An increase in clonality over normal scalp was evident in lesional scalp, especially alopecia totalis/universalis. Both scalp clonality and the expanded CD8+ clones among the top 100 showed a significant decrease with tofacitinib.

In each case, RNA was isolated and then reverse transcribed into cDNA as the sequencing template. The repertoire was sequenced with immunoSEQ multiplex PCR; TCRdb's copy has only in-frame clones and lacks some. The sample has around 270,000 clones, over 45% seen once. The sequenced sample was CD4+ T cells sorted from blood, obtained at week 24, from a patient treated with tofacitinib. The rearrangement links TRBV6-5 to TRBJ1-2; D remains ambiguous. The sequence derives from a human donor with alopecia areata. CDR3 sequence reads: CASGQGPYGYTF. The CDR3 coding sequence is TGTGCCAGCGGCCAAGGGCCCTATGGCTACACCTTC.